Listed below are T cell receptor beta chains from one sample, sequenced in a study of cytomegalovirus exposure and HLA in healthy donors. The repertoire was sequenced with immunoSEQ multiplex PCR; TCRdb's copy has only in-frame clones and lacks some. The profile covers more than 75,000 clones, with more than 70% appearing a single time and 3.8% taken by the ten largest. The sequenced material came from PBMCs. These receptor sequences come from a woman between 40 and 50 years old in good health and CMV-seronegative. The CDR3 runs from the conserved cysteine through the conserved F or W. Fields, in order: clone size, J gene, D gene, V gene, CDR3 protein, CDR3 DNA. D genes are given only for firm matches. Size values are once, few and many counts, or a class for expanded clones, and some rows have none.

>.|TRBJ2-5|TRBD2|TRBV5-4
CASSDKREMQETQYF
TGTGCCAGCAGCGATAAGCGGGAGATGCAAGAGACCCAGTACTTC
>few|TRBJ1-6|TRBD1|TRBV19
CASSLFRTGQSPLHF
TGTGCCAGTAGTCTGTTCCGGACAGGACAATCACCCCTCCACTTT
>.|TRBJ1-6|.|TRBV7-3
CASSLNPHNSPLHF
TGTGCCAGCAGCTTAAATCCTCATAATTCACCCCTCCACTTT
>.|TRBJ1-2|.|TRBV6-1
CAEAGIGYGYTF
TGTGCCGAGGCAGGGATTGGCTATGGCTACACCTTC
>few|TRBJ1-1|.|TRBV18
CASSPNGPANTEAFF
TGTGCCAGCTCACCAAATGGGCCAGCGAACACTGAAGCTTTCTTT
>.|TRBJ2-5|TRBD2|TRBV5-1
CASSSWGLAGAQETQYF
TGCGCCAGCAGCTCCTGGGGACTAGCGGGGGCCCAAGAGACCCAGTACTTC
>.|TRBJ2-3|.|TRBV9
CASSVAPTSTDTQYF
TGTGCCAGCAGCGTAGCACCCACTAGCACAGATACGCAGTATTTT
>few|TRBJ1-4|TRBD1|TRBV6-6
CASSYEGQVMFF
TGTGCCAGCAGTTACGAAGGACAGGTCATGTTTTTT
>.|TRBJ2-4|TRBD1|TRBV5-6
CASSRDRVDIQYF
TGTGCCAGCAGCCGGGACAGGGTTGACATTCAGTACTTC
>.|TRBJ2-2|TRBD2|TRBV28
CASSPLLGGGKNTGELFF
TGTGCCAGCAGTCCCCTTCTGGGCGGGGGGAAAAACACCGGGGAGCTGTTTTTT
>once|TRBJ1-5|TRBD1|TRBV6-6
CASSPLGQGPNQPQHF
TGTGCCAGCAGCCCCTTGGGACAGGGTCCCAATCAGCCCCAGCATTTT
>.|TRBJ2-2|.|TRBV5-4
CASSPRWGELFF
TGTGCCAGCAGCCCCAGGTGGGGGGAGCTGTTTTTT
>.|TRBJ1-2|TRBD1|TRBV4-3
CASEPQQGSGYGYTF
TGCGCCAGCGAACCGCAACAGGGGAGCGGCTATGGCTACACCTTC
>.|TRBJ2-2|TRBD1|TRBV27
CASRPGGSGELFF
TGTGCCAGCAGACCAGGGGGCTCCGGGGAGCTGTTTTTT
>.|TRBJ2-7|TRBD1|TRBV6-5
CASSRLTGTYEQYF
TGTGCCAGCAGCCGCTTGACAGGGACCTACGAGCAGTACTTC
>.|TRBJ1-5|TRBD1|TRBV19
CASSDLRTGRAQPQNF
TGTGCCAGTAGTGATCTTAGGACAGGGAGGGCCCAGCCCCAGAATTTT
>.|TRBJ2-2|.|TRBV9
CASSVEPHPADGELFF
TGTGCCAGCAGCGTAGAGCCCCACCCCGCGGACGGGGAGCTGTTTTTT
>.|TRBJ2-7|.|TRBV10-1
CASGGYEQYF
TGCGCCAGCGGGGGGTACGAGCAGTACTTC
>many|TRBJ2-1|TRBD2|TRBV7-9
CASSLTGLAVDEQFF
TGTGCCAGCAGCTTAACGGGACTAGCGGTCGATGAGCAGTTCTTC
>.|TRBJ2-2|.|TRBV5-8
CASSWDTRRTGELFF
TGTGCCAGCAGCTGGGACACCCGACGGACCGGGGAGCTGTTTTTT
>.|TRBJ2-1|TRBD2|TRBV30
CAWTRAGGDEQFF
TGTGCCTGGACTAGGGCGGGAGGGGATGAGCAGTTCTTC
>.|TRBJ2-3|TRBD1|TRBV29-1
CSGNRGRVTDTQYF
TGCAGCGGAAACAGGGGGCGTGTGACAGATACGCAGTATTTT
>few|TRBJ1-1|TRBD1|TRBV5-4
CASSPWPGTGGNGNTEAFF
TGTGCCAGCAGCCCCTGGCCGGGGACAGGGGGGAATGGAAACACTGAAGCTTTCTTT
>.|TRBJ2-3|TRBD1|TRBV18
CASSREPGQGADTQYF
TGTGCCAGCTCACGAGAACCGGGACAGGGGGCAGATACGCAGTATTTT
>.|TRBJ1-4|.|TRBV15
CATRAVATNEKLFF
TGTGCCACCAGGGCGGTTGCAACTAATGAAAAACTGTTTTTT
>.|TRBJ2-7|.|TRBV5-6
CASSRRTERLDDSEQYF
TGTGCCAGCAGCCGGAGGACAGAGAGGTTGGACGACTCCGAGCAGTACTTC
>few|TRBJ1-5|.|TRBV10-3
CAIHGGEGNQPQHF
TGTGCCATCCACGGGGGGGAAGGGAATCAGCCCCAGCATTTT
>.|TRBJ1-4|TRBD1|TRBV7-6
CASSFRAPSGTGAEKLFF
TGTGCCAGCAGCTTTAGAGCGCCCTCCGGGACAGGGGCTGAAAAACTGTTTTTT
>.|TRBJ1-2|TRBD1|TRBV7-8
CASSLTGAANYGYTF
TGTGCCAGCAGCCTGACAGGGGCAGCTAACTATGGCTACACCTTC
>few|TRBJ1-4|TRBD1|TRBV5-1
CASSIRQGNEKLFF
TGCGCCAGCAGCATAAGACAGGGGAATGAAAAACTGTTTTTT
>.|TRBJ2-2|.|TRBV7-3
CASSLFGGNTGELFF
TGTGCCAGCAGCTTATTCGGGGGGAACACCGGGGAGCTGTTTTTT
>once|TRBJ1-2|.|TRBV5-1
CASSLESGNYGYTF
TGCGCCAGCAGCTTGGAGTCAGGGAACTATGGCTACACCTTC